This is a list of T cell receptor beta chains from one sample in a study of blood T cell repertoires in COVID-19. TCRdb's copy holds only in-frame clones and misses some; the assay was immunoSEQ multiplex PCR. Of about 250,000 clones listed, about 87% were seen once; the top ten hold roughly 6%. The sample comprised peripheral blood. All receptors come from a woman younger than 45 with COVID-19, enrolled during active disease. CDR3s include the opening cysteine and the closing phenylalanine or tryptophan. The D gene is left open where the match is weak. Size values are once, few and many counts, or a class for expanded clones, and some rows have none.

TRBD2 . TRBJ2-1 TRBV11-3 CASSRGGRAWEQFF TGTGCCAGCAGCCGCGGCGGGAGGGCCTGGGAGCAGTTCTTC
TRBD1 . TRBJ1-6 TRBV5-1 CASSPGQGYSPLHF TGCGCCAGCAGCCCAGGACAGGGTTATTCACCCCTCCACTTT
. . TRBJ2-1 TRBV7-2 CASSLAGTRGYNEQFF TGTGCCAGCAGCTTAGCCGGGACTCGAGGCTACAATGAGCAGTTCTTC
. . TRBJ1-5 TRBV10-3 CAISVDRYQPQHF TGTGCCATCAGTGTGGACAGATATCAGCCCCAGCATTTT
. few TRBJ2-7 TRBV7-9 CASTNGEHYEQYF TGTGCCAGCACGAACGGTGAGCACTACGAGCAGTACTTC
. . TRBJ1-2 TRBV10-3 CAISETGYLGYTF TGTGCCATCAGTGAGACCGGGTATTTGGGCTACACCTTC
TRBD2 once TRBJ2-1 TRBV7-7 CASSLGASGYQESYNEQFF TGTGCTAGCAGCTTAGGGGCTAGCGGATACCAAGAATCCTACAATGAGCAGTTCTTC
. . TRBJ1-2 TRBV25-1 CASSATGLEDGYTF TGTGCCAGCAGTGCCACAGGGCTGGAGGATGGCTACACCTTC
TRBD1 . TRBJ1-2 TRBV6-1 CASSGPGTGAGNYGYTF TGTGCCAGCAGTGGTCCCGGGACAGGGGCCGGTAACTATGGCTACACCTTC
TRBD1 . TRBJ1-2 TRBV6-2/TRBV6-3 CASSYDRGYGYTF TGTGCCAGCAGTTATGACAGGGGTTATGGCTACACCTTC
. . TRBJ2-6 TRBV28 CASSPPGAGANVLTF TGTGCCAGCAGTCCCCCGGGGGCTGGGGCCAACGTCCTGACTTTC
. . TRBJ2-7 TRBV6-2/TRBV6-3 CASSYFPSEQYF TGTGCCAGCAGTTACTTCCCCAGCGAGCAGTACTTC
TRBD1 once TRBJ2-5 TRBV6-5 CASSYPTGSGETQYF TGTGCCAGCAGTTACCCGACAGGGTCGGGAGAGACCCAGTACTTC
TRBD2 . TRBJ2-3 TRBV6-6 CASSSAGRGSTDTQYF TGTGCCAGCAGTTCCGCCGGGAGGGGAAGCACAGATACGCAGTATTTT
. few TRBJ2-5 TRBV3-1/TRBV3-2 CESARDQYF TGTGAGAGCGCCCGAGACCAGTACTTC
. . TRBJ2-2 TRBV9 CASRKILNTGELFF TGTGCCAGCAGGAAAATACTGAACACCGGGGAGCTGTTTTTT
. once TRBJ1-4 TRBV29-1 CSVEARGNEKLFF TGCAGCGTTGAAGCGAGGGGGAATGAAAAACTGTTTTTT
TRBD1 . TRBJ2-1 TRBV2 CATWTGTVGNEQFF TGTGCCACCTGGACCGGGACAGTCGGCAATGAGCAGTTCTTC
TRBD2 . TRBJ2-2 TRBV3-1/TRBV3-2 CASSHLGLAGTGELFF TGTGCCAGCAGCCATTTGGGACTAGCAGGCACCGGGGAGCTGTTTTTT
. . TRBJ1-5 TRBV12-3/TRBV12-4 CASRIDGDQPQHF TGTGCCAGCAGGATAGACGGGGATCAGCCCCAGCATTTT
TRBD1 . TRBJ1-1 TRBV2 CASSVQGANTEAFF TGTGCCAGCAGTGTCCAGGGGGCGAACACTGAAGCTTTCTTT
. . TRBJ1-2 TRBV13 CASSLGGDTNYGYTF TGTGCCAGCAGCTTAGGGGGGGACACAAACTATGGCTACACCTTC
. . TRBJ1-2 TRBV5-6 CASSLASSYGYTF TGTGCCAGCAGCTTGGCCTCGTCCTATGGCTACACCTTC
. . TRBJ2-5 TRBV6-5 CASSYSRGEVQETQYF TGTGCCAGCAGTTACTCCAGGGGCGAGGTTCAAGAGACCCAGTACTTC